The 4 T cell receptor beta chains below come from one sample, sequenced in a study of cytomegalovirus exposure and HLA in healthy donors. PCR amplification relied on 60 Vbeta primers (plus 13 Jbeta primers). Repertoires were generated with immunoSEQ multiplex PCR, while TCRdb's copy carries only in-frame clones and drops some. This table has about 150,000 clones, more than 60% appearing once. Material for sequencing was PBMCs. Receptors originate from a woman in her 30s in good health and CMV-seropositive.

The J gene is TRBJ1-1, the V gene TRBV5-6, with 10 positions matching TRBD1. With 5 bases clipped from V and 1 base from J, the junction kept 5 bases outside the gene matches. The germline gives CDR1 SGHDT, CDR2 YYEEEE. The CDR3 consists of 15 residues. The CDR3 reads CASRGTGDWNTEAFF. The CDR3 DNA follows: TGTGCCAGCAGGGGGACAGGGGATTGGAACACTGAAGCTTTCTTT.

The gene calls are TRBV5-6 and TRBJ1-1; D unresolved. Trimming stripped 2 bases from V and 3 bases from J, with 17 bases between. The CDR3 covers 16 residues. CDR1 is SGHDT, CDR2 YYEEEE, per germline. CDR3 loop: CASSLLSIITDTEAFF. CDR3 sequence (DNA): TGTGCCAGCAGCTTACTCTCGATTATTACGGACACTGAAGCTTTCTTT.

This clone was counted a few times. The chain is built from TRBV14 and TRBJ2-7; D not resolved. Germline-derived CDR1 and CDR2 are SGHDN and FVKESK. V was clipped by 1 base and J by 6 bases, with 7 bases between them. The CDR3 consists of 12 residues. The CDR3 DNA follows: TGTGCCAGCAGCCAAGGCCGGGTCGAGCAGTACTTC. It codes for CASSQGRVEQYF.

This CDR3 is CASSQDGGTGELFF. The CDR3 coding sequence is TGCGCCAGCAGCCAGGACGGAGGGACCGGGGAGCTGTTTTTT. V and J are TRBV5-1 and TRBJ2-2; a possible D gene is TRBD2 (6 bases). From germline, CDR1 is SGHRS and CDR2 YFSETQ. Trimming left V 4 bases short and J 5 bases short, with 12 bases between. This CDR3 has 14 residues.